These 27 T cell receptor beta chains share one sample of origin, sequenced in a study of metastatic and nonmetastatic thyroid tumors. No patient received treatment before thyroid surgery. TCRdb ran MiXCR on the PCR reads. This sample has 15,000 to 20,000 clones; about 32% occur once, and the top ten carry over 10%. The sequencing sample was made of tumor tissue. The receptor set was obtained from a male donor with papillary thyroid cancer or a benign thyroid nodule (not recorded which). Some clones in this sample may be carry-over from other donors' samples.

This clone is labeled as medium-sized (0.01 to 0.1%). Other DNA sequences in the same sample also yield this CDR3. The chain combines TRBV2 with TRBJ1-5; D is perhaps TRBD1 (5 bases). CDR1 and CDR2 (germline): SNHLY, FYNNEI. V gave up 4 bases and J gave up 1 base, with 11 bases separating them. The CDR3 spans 15 residues. The chain's CDR3 is CASSAGRGSNQPQHF. As DNA, the CDR3 is TGTGCCAGCAGTGCAGGGCGAGGGAGCAATCAGCCCCAGCATTTT.

This chain uses TRBV30 with TRBJ2-7; D may be TRBD2 (6 bases). From germline, CDR1 is GTSNPN and CDR2 SVGIG (reference sequence). The CDR3 totals 11 residues. Trimming removed 4 bases from V and 6 bases from J, with 10 bases in between. As DNA, the CDR3 is TGTGCCTGGACCCAGGGAGGCGAGCAGTACTTC. Translation: CAWTQGGEQYF. Supplemented by reference TRBV30 and TRBJ2-7, the full variable domain reads SQTIHQWPATLVQPVGSPLSLECTVEGTSNPNLYWYRQAAGRGLQLLFYSVGIGQISSEVPQNLSASRPQDRQFILSSKKLLLSDSGFYLCAWTQGGEQYFGPGTRLTVT.

As for this clone: The same CDR3 arises from other DNA sequences in this sample as well. The chain combines TRBV12-3 or TRBV12-4 with TRBJ1-1; 7 bases are shared with TRBD1. The CDR3 runs to 12 residues. After removal of 7 bases from V and 8 bases from J, the junction contained 7 bases not matched to a gene. CDR3 DNA: TGTGCCAGCACCGACAGGGAGTGGGAAGCTTTCTTT. This codes for CASTDREWEAFF.

This clone is a singleton in its sample. The chain employs TRBV5-1 and TRBJ2-2; D may be TRBD2 (6 bases). The germline V and J ends were trimmed by 4 bases and 5 bases, with 12 bases remaining between them. CDR3 size: 14 residues. Germline V gene data show CDR1 as SGHRS and CDR2 as YFSETQ. The CDR3 nucleotides read TGCGCCAGCAGCCGGGGGATAGGTACCGGGGAGCTGTTTTTT. This sequence encodes CASSRGIGTGELFF.

The chain joins TRBV7-8 to TRBJ1-2, with TRBD1 as a possible D gene (5 bases). The CDR3 is made up of 15 amino acids. Trimming left V 1 base short and J 3 bases short, with 12 bases between. Germline V gives CDR1 SGHVS, CDR2 FQNEAQ. The CDR3 DNA sequence: TGTGCCAGCAGCTTAGATCACCGGGGGTACTATGGCTACACCTTC. Protein product: CASSLDHRGYYGYTF.

The V call is TRBV5-1, the J call TRBJ1-2; weak D call: TRBD1 (6 bases). The V gene lost 7 bases and the J gene lost 2 bases, with 24 bases spanning the gap. Germline CDR1 and CDR2: SGHRS and YFSETQ. This CDR3 is 17 amino acids long. The DNA of the CDR3 is TGCGCCAGCCGCCCAACGGTTCCCGGGAGGGGGAACTATGGCTACACCTTC. It codes for CASRPTVPGRGNYGYTF.

The chain's CDR3 is CSASLHDTQYF. CDR3 nucleotides: TGCAGTGCTAGTTTGCACGATACGCAGTATTTT. This chain joins TRBV20-1 and TRBJ2-3; D gene unclear. Germline CDR1 DFQATT, CDR2 SNEGSKA (reference sequence). The V end was cut by 3 bases, the J end by 6 bases, with 7 bases between. The CDR3 runs 11 residues.

This clone was observed at least ten times. The chain combines TRBV7-9 with TRBJ2-3, with D perhaps matching TRBD1 or TRBD2 (6 bases each). The CDR3 consists of 15 residues. Trimming cost V 5 bases and J 8 bases, with 20 bases left between them. Germline CDR1 reads SEHNR; CDR2 reads FQNEAQ (reference sequence). CDR3 DNA sequence: TGTGCCAGCAGCCAGGGGACTTCCCTTAGGGGTACGCAGTATTTT. Its translation is CASSQGTSLRGTQYF.

This chain joins TRBV5-1 and TRBJ2-2; TRBD2 is a possible D gene (5 bases). V was trimmed by 0 bases and J by 1 base, leaving 10 bases between them. CDR3 size: 16 residues. Germline assignment: CDR1 SGHRS and CDR2 YFSETQ. The CDR3 bases are TGCGCCAGCAGCTTGGCCCTCGGGGAGAACACCGGGGAGCTGTTTTTT. Residues: CASSLALGENTGELFF.

This clone was counted ten times or more. The rearrangement uses TRBV13 and TRBJ1-5, with D possibly TRBD1 on 6 matching bases. CDR1 is PRHDT, CDR2 FYEKMQ, per germline (reference sequence). With 5 bases removed from V and 1 base from J, the gap between germline ends came to 18 bases. The CDR3 contains 17 residues. CDR3 protein: CASSIQGKGGSNQPQHF. Here the CDR3 DNA reads TGTGCCAGCAGCATTCAAGGAAAAGGGGGGAGCAATCAGCCCCAGCATTTT.

CDR3 nucleotides: TGTGCCAGCAGCGGGGGGACAGGGGGTAGCAATCAGCCCCAGCATTTT. Translation: CASSGGTGGSNQPQHF. The chain carries TRBV5-8 and TRBJ1-5, with 11 bases aligning to TRBD1. Looked up from germline, CDR1 is SGHTS and CDR2 is YDEGEE. The CDR3 has 16 amino acids. After removal of 4 bases from V and 0 bases from J, the junction contained 3 bases not matched to a gene.

The chain combines TRBV6-1 with TRBJ1-2; D might be TRBD1 (6 bases). The CDR3 sequence is 15 residues long. Between the trimmed V and J ends, which lost 8 bases and 4 bases, there was a span of 20 bases. In germline, CDR1 is MNHNS, CDR2 SASEGT. The DNA for the CDR3 is TGTGCCAGCGCAATGGGCATACAGGGTGGCTATGGCTACACCTTC. This codes for CASAMGIQGGYGYTF.

The DNA for the CDR3 is TGTGCCAGCAGGGACGTAGGGAGACCTGGGGCCAACGTCCTGACTTTC. Translation gives CASRDVGRPGANVLTF. The rearrangement joins TRBV6-1 to TRBJ2-6; a weak D match, TRBD2 (5 bases). The length of the CDR3 is 16 residues. CDR1 MNHNS and CDR2 SASEGT come from the germline V gene. V lost 6 bases and J lost 2, with 14 bases in between.

Ten or more counts support this clone. A much larger clone lies one base from this, so it may be a read error. V and J are TRBV6-1 and TRBJ2-2; D is possibly TRBD1 (6 bases). Germline V gene data show CDR1 as MNHNS and CDR2 as SASEGT. The CDR3 spans 17 residues. CDR3 DNA: TGTGCCAGCACCGATGAGCCGGGACACACGAACACCGGGGAGCTGCTTTTT. Protein: CASTDEPGHTNTGELLF.

By share, this clone counts as medium-sized. The V gene is TRBV9, the J gene TRBJ2-3; maybe TRBD2 (5 bases). Germline CDR1 is SGDLS and CDR2 is YYNGEE. The CDR3 consists of 15 residues. Between the trimmed V and J ends, which lost 0 bases and 8 bases, there was a span of 16 bases. The CDR3 sequence: CASSVEDLAPLTQYF. In DNA form, the CDR3 reads TGTGCCAGCAGCGTAGAGGACCTAGCCCCACTTACGCAGTATTTT. Full variable domain (rest looked up from reference TRBV9 and TRBJ2-3): DSGVTQTPKHLITATGQRVTLRCSPRSGDLSVYWYQQSLDQGLQFLIQYYNGEERAKGNILERFSAQQFPDLHSELNLSSLELGDSALYFCASSVEDLAPLTQYFGPGTRLTVL.

This clone occurred a few times. This chain uses TRBV12-3 or TRBV12-4 with TRBJ2-7, with no clear D. V lost 4 bases and J 4 bases, leaving 11 bases between the germline ends. This CDR3 contains 13 residues. Here the CDR3 DNA reads TGTGCCAGCAGTTGGGCCACCCCATACGAGCAGTACTTC. It codes for CASSWATPYEQYF.

This clone was counted a few times. The rearrangement links TRBV19 to TRBJ2-7; TRBD2 agrees at 11 bases. The V gene's germline CDR1 is LNHDA and CDR2 SQIVND (reference sequence). V was pared by 9 bases and J by 2 bases, with 3 bases of the junction left unmatched. CDR3 length: 13 amino acids. The CDR3 bases are TGTGCCAGCTCTAGCGGGGGGACCTACGAGCAGTACTTC. Residues: CASSSGGTYEQYF.

This clone was seen repeatedly, ten times or more. This sequence joins TRBV5-1 and TRBJ2-3; 8 nucleotides align to TRBD1. V shed 3 bases, J shed 6 bases, and the junction held 9 bases outside the gene matches. The CDR3 is made up of 15 amino acids. The germline gives CDR1 SGHRS, CDR2 YFSETQ. The CDR3 DNA is TGCGCCAGCAGCTGGACGGGACAGGAGGGGGATACGCAGTATTTT. Protein sequence: CASSWTGQEGDTQYF.

The chain joins TRBV4-1 to TRBJ1-1, with D possibly matching TRBD1 (6 bases). Germline V gene data show CDR1 as MGHRA and CDR2 as YSYEKL. Trimming pared 4 bases from V and 6 bases from J, leaving 18 bases between. The CDR3 runs to 15 residues. This CDR3 reads CASSPRGGGQPEAFF. Written as DNA, the CDR3 is TGCGCCAGCAGCCCCCGGGGAGGGGGGCAGCCTGAAGCTTTCTTT.

This clone has just a few counts. The chain joins TRBV2 to TRBJ1-6; the match to TRBD1 covers 9 bases. The CDR3 has 15 amino acids. With 6 bases clipped from V and 9 bases from J, the junction kept 9 bases outside the gene matches. Germline V lookup: CDR1 SNHLY, CDR2 FYNNEI. CDR3 DNA sequence: TGTGCCAGCAGGGCCGGGACAGGGTTGGGTTCACCCCTCCACTTT. Protein sequence: CASRAGTGLGSPLHF.

The chain carries TRBV19 and TRBJ2-7, with TRBD1 matching over 10 bases. The ends lost 6 bases at V and 2 bases at J; junction bases unmatched: 10. CDR3 length: 16 amino acids. The germline V gene encodes CDR1 LNHDA and CDR2 SQIVND (reference sequence). In nucleotides, the CDR3 is TGTGCCAGTAGCCAATCCCGGGACAGGGGAACCTACGAGCAGTACTTC. Protein: CASSQSRDRGTYEQYF.

This clone was seen only a few times. A much larger clone is a single base away; this may be a read error. The genes are TRBV3-1 and TRBJ1-1; D remains unclear. V lost 0 bases to trimming and J lost 4 bases, with 12 bases between them. The CDR3 extends over 15 amino acids. The germline gives CDR1 LGHDT, CDR2 YNNKEL (reference sequence). CDR3 in amino acids: CASSQDQLWGTEAFF. The DNA of the CDR3 is TGTGCCAGCAGCCAAGATCAATTATGGGGCACTGAAGCTTTCTTT.

This clone rates as medium-sized. This chain uses TRBV12-3 or TRBV12-4 with TRBJ2-1; D possibly corresponds to TRBD1 (6 bases). V was trimmed by 6 bases and J by 0 bases, leaving 15 bases between them. This CDR3 region has 16 residues. This CDR3 reads CASSMDSSSSYNEQFF. CDR3 bases: TGTGCCAGCAGCATGGACAGCTCTTCCTCCTACAATGAGCAGTTCTTC.

With regard to this clone: One end of the junction is discordant with germline, which a read error may explain. The chain has TRBV3-1 and TRBJ2-2; perhaps TRBD2 as D (5 bases). Germline CDR1 and CDR2: LGHDT and YNNKEL (reference sequence). CDR3 length: 17 amino acids. This chain's CDR3 is CACSQEWNFPGSGELFF. The CDR3 coding sequence is TGTGCCTGCAGCCAAGAGTGGAACTTCCCGGGGTCCGGGGAGCTGTTTTTT.

Comments on this clone: The junction departs from the called germline gene at one end, perhaps through a read error. The rearrangement uses TRBV6-1 and TRBJ2-1; possible D gene TRBD2, 6 bases. The CDR3 contains 13 residues. Germline V gene data show CDR1 as MNHNS and CDR2 as SASEGT. CDR3 DNA sequence: TGTGCCAGCAGTGATCGGGAGTACAATGAGCTGTTCTTC. Translating gives CASSDREYNELFF.

On this clone itself: An end of the junction differs from the germline gene, which may be a read error. J is TRBJ2-5 and V is TRBV19; 8 bases align to TRBD2. Germline assignment: CDR1 LNHDA and CDR2 SQIVND (reference sequence). The CDR3 contains 16 residues. CDR3 protein: CASSIALAGGRQTQYF. In DNA form, the CDR3 reads TGTGCAAGTAGTATAGCCCTAGCGGGTGGTCGGCAGACCCAGTACTTC.

This clone has a count of ten or more. Just one base apart from a much larger clone, this may be a read error. The same CDR3 arises from other DNA sequences in this sample as well. This chain links TRBV5-5 with TRBJ1-4, with TRBD1 matching 7 bases. There are 14 residues in the CDR3. Germline V gene data show CDR1 as SGHKS and CDR2 as YYEKEE (reference sequence). CDR3 residues: CASSPGQADEKLFF. Written as DNA, the CDR3 is TGTGCCAGCAGTCCCGGACAGGCAGATGAGAAACTGTTTTTT.